A selection of T cell receptor beta chains follows, all from one sample in a study of blood T cell repertoires in COVID-19. Sequencing was performed with immunoSEQ multiplex PCR; in TCRdb, only in-frame clones are kept and a portion is missing. The sample yields over 250,000 clones, roughly 83% seen once. Sequencing was carried out using peripheral blood. The origin of the receptors is a human donor with COVID-19, enrolled during active disease. The donor label of this sample is uncertain. Both conserved end residues are part of each CDR3. A D gene is named only where the DNA matches it firmly. Size values are once, few and many counts, or a class for expanded clones, and some rows have none.

J gene	V gene	D gene	clone size	CDR3 length	CDR3 DNA	CDR3 protein
TRBJ2-1	TRBV7-3	TRBD2	NA	18	TGTGCCAGCAGCTTAACCCCGTTTGTTAGCGGGAGGGGGGGTGAGCAGTTCTTC	CASSLTPFVSGRGGEQFF
TRBJ2-3	TRBV2	TRBD2	NA	16	TGTGCCAGCAGACGAGAACTAGCGGGCGGCACAGATACGCAGTATTTT	CASRRELAGGTDTQYF
TRBJ1-4	TRBV5-5	NA	NA	16	TGTGCCAGCAGCTTGTTCGGGGGGCTATCTAATGAAAAACTGTTTTTT	CASSLFGGLSNEKLFF
TRBJ2-4	TRBV28	NA	NA	17	TGTGCCAGCAGTTTCGTCGGAGGGTCTCTAGCCAAAAACATTCAGTACTTC	CASSFVGGSLAKNIQYF
TRBJ2-3	TRBV27	NA	NA	16	TGTGCCAGCAGTTTAGGAGGTGCAGGGGTGAGGTGGGGGCAGTATTTT	CASSLGGAGVRWGQYF
TRBJ1-1	TRBV11-2	NA	NA	15	TGTGCCAGCAGCTTAGGTCGCACAGGGAACACTGAAGCTTTCTTT	CASSLGRTGNTEAFF
TRBJ1-2	TRBV21-1	NA	NA	12	TGTGCCAGCGGGTCAGACAGGAATGGCTACACCTTC	CASGSDRNGYTF
TRBJ1-2	TRBV9	TRBD1	NA	16	TGTGCCAGCAGCGTAGAAGGACAGGGAGATAACTATGGCTACACCTTC	CASSVEGQGDNYGYTF
TRBJ1-4	TRBV5-1	TRBD1	NA	14	TGCGCCAGCAGCTTCACAGGGGGGAATGAAAAACTGTTTTTT	CASSFTGGNEKLFF
TRBJ2-3	TRBV4-1	NA	once	13	TGCGCCAGCAGCTCAAGATCTAGGGATACGCAGTATTTT	CASSSRSRDTQYF
TRBJ1-4	TRBV28	TRBD1	NA	14	TGTGCCAGCAGTAGACAGGGGGCTAATGAAAAACTGTTTTTT	CASSRQGANEKLFF
TRBJ1-1	TRBV7-2	TRBD1	NA	13	TGTGCCAGCAGCTGGACAGGGGGCTCTGAAGCTTTCTTT	CASSWTGGSEAFF
TRBJ2-7	TRBV7-2	NA	NA	14	TGTGCCAGCAGCTTGGGCGGGGCTTCCTACGAGCAGTACTTC	CASSLGGASYEQYF
TRBJ2-1	TRBV18	NA	NA	15	TGTGCCAGCTCACCCCTCTTCGACAGAGACAATGAGCAGTTCTTC	CASSPLFDRDNEQFF
TRBJ2-5	TRBV24-1	NA	NA	16	TGTGCCACCAGTGAGGGGCGGTCCGTCGTACAAGAGACCCAGTACTTC	CATSEGRSVVQETQYF
TRBJ2-3	TRBV5-4	NA	NA	14	TGTGCCAGCAGCTTGCAGACTAGCACAGATACGCAGTATTTT	CASSLQTSTDTQYF
TRBJ2-7	TRBV28	TRBD1	NA	15	TGTGCCAGCAGTTCCCCGGGACAGGGCGGCAACGAGCAGTACTTC	CASSSPGQGGNEQYF
TRBJ2-7	TRBV6-5	TRBD1	NA	13	TGTGCCAGCAGTCGGACAGGGCTGTACGAGCAGTACTTC	CASSRTGLYEQYF
TRBJ1-1	TRBV30	NA	NA	13	TGTGCCTGGAGTGTGGGCAGGGACACTGAAGCTTTCTTT	CAWSVGRDTEAFF
TRBJ1-1	TRBV5-5	TRBD1	few	15	TGTGCCAGCAGCTCACAGGGGGCGATCAACACTGAAGCTTTCTTT	CASSSQGAINTEAFF
TRBJ1-1	TRBV19	NA	NA	14	TGTGCCAGTAGTATGGATTTTCTGGGGGGTGAAGCTTTCTTT	CASSMDFLGGEAFF
TRBJ1-6	TRBV5-1	NA	NA	15	TGCGCCAGCAGCTTGGGACGGGGGTCGGAGTCACCCCTCCACTTT	CASSLGRGSESPLHF
TRBJ1-3	TRBV2	TRBD1	NA	17	TGTGCCAGCAGCAATGGACAGGGCCAGAGCTCTGGAAACACCATATATTTT	CASSNGQGQSSGNTIYF
TRBJ1-4	TRBV28	NA	NA	14	TGTGCCAGCAGTTACCCAGGGCGGGAGGAAAAACTGTTTTTT	CASSYPGREEKLFF
TRBJ2-5	TRBV28	TRBD1	few	13	TGTGCCAGCAGTAACCAGGGGGCCGAGACCCAGTACTTC	CASSNQGAETQYF
TRBJ2-5	TRBV2	NA	NA	13	TGTGCCAGCACGGAGCAGGGGAGAGAGACCCAGTACTTC	CASTEQGRETQYF
TRBJ2-1	TRBV6-6	TRBD1	once	15	TGTGCCAGCAGTTCCCCTAGGACAGGGGAAATTAAGCAGTTCTTC	CASSSPRTGEIKQFF
TRBJ2-7	TRBV6-2/TRBV6-3	NA	NA	14	TGTGCCAGCAGTTACCTCGTGACTCTCTACGAGCAGTACTTC	CASSYLVTLYEQYF
TRBJ2-3	TRBV6-4	TRBD2	NA	13	TGTGCCAGCAGTGTTAGGGAGGGAGATACGCAGTATTTT	CASSVREGDTQYF
TRBJ2-1	TRBV11-3	TRBD2	NA	15	TGTGCCAGCAGCCCAGGACTAGCGGGAGGGAGTGAGCAGTTCTTC	CASSPGLAGGSEQFF
TRBJ1-2	TRBV28	TRBD1	NA	12	TGTGCCAGCTGGAGAACAGGGGGCGGCTACACCTTC	CASWRTGGGYTF
TRBJ2-7	TRBV7-2	TRBD2	NA	18	TGTGCCAGCAGCCCCGTGACTAGCGGGATAGCTAAATCTTCCGAGCAGTACTTC	CASSPVTSGIAKSSEQYF
TRBJ1-6	TRBV3-1/TRBV3-2	NA	NA	14	TGTGCCAGCAGCCAGGGAGAGTATAATTCACCCCTCCACTTT	CASSQGEYNSPLHF